The source of this TCR beta chain is a study of T cell responses to AZD1222 COVID-19 vaccine. Study results and limitations: Repertoires were sampled only after the peak T cell response.

To note about this clone: Its antigen remains unknown.

Profiling relied on immunoSEQ multiplex PCR, and the TCRdb table lists in-frame clones only, not all of them. The profile covers tens of thousands of clones, with around 87% appearing a single time and 24% taken by the ten largest. J gave up 6 bases and V 7 bases, and 13 bases lay outside the gene matches. Germline V CDR1 and CDR2: LNHDA, SQIVND (reference sequence). The CDR3 extends over 16 amino acids. This clonotype was obtained from an adult in good health. The sequenced sample was peripheral blood, obtained on day 0 of AZD1222 vaccination. J is TRBJ1-1 and V is TRBV19; 11 positions agree with TRBD1. In DNA form, the CDR3 reads TGTGCCAGTACCAGCGGACAGGGGGCGGTACGTTCTGAAGCTTTCTTT. Translating gives CASTSGQGAVRSEAFF.